The next 14 T cell receptor beta chains were all read from a single sample in a study of glioma-infiltrating T cells. TCR alpha and beta CDR3 regions were amplified from RNA using iRepertoire nested multiplex PCR. TCRdb re-derived calls from the multiplex PCR reads in MiXCR, one entry per CDR3 protein. The sample shows 400,000 or so distinct CDR3 sequences, roughly two fifths of them seen only once. The sequencing sample was made of glioma tissue, nonneoplastic brain tissue, or PBMCs (not recorded which). The receptors shown here come from a human donor with low-grade glioma or glioblastoma, undergoing nonglioma brain surgery, or in good health (not recorded which).

With respect to this clonotype: A single base separates this from a much larger clone, so it may be a read error. The rearrangement links TRBV27 to TRBJ2-1, with 11 bases matching TRBD2. Germline assignment: CDR1 MNHEY and CDR2 SMNVEV (reference sequence). The CDR3 has 16 amino acids. The CDR3 protein is CVSSYMSGLAANEQFF. In DNA form, the CDR3 reads TGTGTCAGCAGTTACATGTCGGGACTAGCGGCTAATGAGCAGTTCTTC.

The chain is built from TRBV20-1 and TRBJ2-3, with D hard to call. The CDR3 covers 13 residues. V lost 4 bases and J 0 bases, leaving 8 bases between the germline ends. Germline values: CDR1 DFQATT, CDR2 SNEGSKA (reference sequence). DNA for the CDR3: TGCAGTGCTAATGACGGGAGCACAGATACGCAGTATTTT. This gives the protein CSANDGSTDTQYF.

This clonotype has a handful of counts. The V call is TRBV6-2 or TRBV6-3, the J call TRBJ2-6; D gene uncertain. Trimming removed 6 bases from V and 0 bases from J, with 9 bases in between. The V gene's germline CDR1 is MNHEY and CDR2 SVGEGT. CDR3 length equals 15 residues. The CDR3 DNA reads as TGTGCCAGCAGAGCAACGAGCTCTGGGGCCAACGTCCTGACTTTC. Translated, it gives CASRATSSGANVLTF.

This clonotype was detected only a few times. The V call is TRBV28, the J call TRBJ2-7; 8 nucleotides match TRBD1. The ends lost 2 bases at V and 3 bases at J; junction bases unmatched: 3. This CDR3 has 14 amino acids. The germline gives CDR1 MDHEN, CDR2 SYDVKM. Written as DNA, the CDR3 is TGTGCCAGCAGTTTACCTACAGGGGGCTACGAGCAGTACTTC. It translates to CASSLPTGGYEQYF.

The V and J genes are TRBV27 and TRBJ2-5; 7 nucleotides agree with TRBD2. CDR1 is MNHEY and CDR2 is SMNVEV in the germline V gene (reference sequence). CDR3 length equals 15 residues. The V and J ends lost 2 bases and 5 bases, in that order; junction bases with no gene match: 8. CDR3 sequence reads: CASSLLSGGGETQYF. CDR3 nucleotide sequence: TGTGCCAGCAGTTTACTTTCCGGGGGAGGGGAGACCCAGTACTTC.

Comment on this clonotype: An end of the junction does not agree with germline; a read error may underlie this. The V and J genes are TRBV9 and TRBJ2-1, with D possibly TRBD2 on 7 matching bases. Germline values: CDR1 SGDLS, CDR2 YYNGEE. The CDR3 consists of 16 residues. CDR3 in DNA: TGTGCCAGCAGCGTAGAGGGCGGGGGCTCCTACAATAAGCAGTTCTTC. The encoded protein is CASSVEGGGSYNKQFF.

This clonotype occurred many times. The chain is built from TRBV6-2 or TRBV6-3 and TRBJ2-7; 8 bases fit TRBD2. The CDR3 totals 15 residues. Germline assignment: CDR1 MNHEY and CDR2 SVGEGT. V lost 2 bases to trimming and J lost 7 bases; unmatched junction nucleotides: 10. CDR3 sequence reads: CASSYVRREASEQYF. CDR3 coding DNA: TGTGCCAGCAGTTACGTCCGGCGGGAGGCCTCGGAGCAGTACTTC.

This rearrangement joins TRBV6-2 or TRBV6-3 to TRBJ2-7, with D hard to call. V lost 8 bases, J lost 4 bases, and 27 bases lay in between. Germline lookup yields CDR1 MNHEY and CDR2 SVGEGT. CDR3 size: 17 residues. The CDR3 coding sequence is TGTGCCAGCGGGGTGAGAAGGGCTGCATTAGACTCATACGAGCAGTACTTC. Protein product: CASGVRRAALDSYEQYF.

This clonotype was detected ten times or more. The chain carries TRBV28 and TRBJ1-1; TRBD1 might be the D (5 bases). CDR1 is MDHEN and CDR2 is SYDVKM in the germline V gene. The CDR3 is made up of 13 amino acids. The V and J ends lost 10 bases and 1 base respectively, with 13 bases between them. CDR3 amino acids: CAISGPKNTEAFF. In nucleotides, the CDR3 is TGTGCCATATCGGGACCGAAGAACACTGAAGCTTTCTTT.

About this clonotype: The CDR3 ends on some other residue instead of the conserved phenylalanine or tryptophan, so this is likely a read error. The rearrangement links TRBV7-9 to TRBJ1-5, with a tentative D call TRBD1 (5 bases). Germline loops: CDR1 SEHNR, CDR2 FQNEAQ (reference sequence). This CDR3 comprises 14 residues. V shed 4 bases and J shed 2 bases, with 9 bases lying between them. CDR3 nucleotide sequence: TGTGCCAGCAGCTCCACGACAGGCAATCAGCCCCAGCATTCT. The encoded protein is CASSSTTGNQPQHS.

There are a few counts of this clonotype. This chain uses TRBV11-1 with TRBJ2-3; no clear D. This CDR3 has 16 residues. Trimming pared 0 bases from V and 6 bases from J, leaving 16 bases between. Germline loops: CDR1 SGHAT, CDR2 FQDESV (reference sequence). This CDR3 reads CASSLAAWASLDTQYF. The CDR3 DNA reads as TGTGCCAGCAGCTTAGCGGCATGGGCTTCCCTGGATACGCAGTATTTT.

This clonotype has just a few counts. The chain carries TRBV4-1 and TRBJ2-1; 10 bases are a match to TRBD1. V trimming: 1 base; J trimming: 14 bases; junction bases outside the gene matches: 8. The germline CDR1 and CDR2 sequences are MGHRA and YSYEKL. The CDR3 consists of 14 residues. CDR3 sequence reads: CASSQAPWTGGEFF. The CDR3 region has the DNA TGCGCCAGCAGCCAAGCTCCTTGGACAGGGGGAGAGTTCTTC.

This clonotype was seen many times. The chain has TRBV28 and TRBJ2-7; TRBD2 is a possible D gene (7 bases). Germline CDR1 is MDHEN and CDR2 is SYDVKM. The CDR3 spans 15 residues. The V end lost 7 bases, the J end lost 6 bases, and 22 bases lay between the germline ends. CDR3 in DNA: TGTGCCAGCACCCTTTCGGGGGGCAGAAGAGGCGAGCAGTACTTC. Residues: CASTLSGGRRGEQYF.

The chain carries TRBV19 and TRBJ1-5, with unresolved D. In germline, CDR1 is LNHDA, CDR2 SQIVND (reference sequence). Trimming left V 6 bases short and J 2 bases short, with 11 bases between. This CDR3 contains 14 residues. Written as DNA, the CDR3 is TGTGCCAGTAGGGAACTCTTGGGCAATCAGCCCCAGCATTTT. This encodes CASRELLGNQPQHF.